This T cell receptor beta chain was observed in a study of T-cell reconstitution after alpha-beta-depleted transplantation in children. This clonotype was counted ten times or more. Researchers prepared the TCRbeta library using unique molecular identifiers, the study reports. Each CDR3 protein is one row after TCRdb ran MiXCR on the PCR reads. The sample shows about 110,000 distinct CDR3 sequences, about a tenth of them seen only once. Per the germline V gene, CDR1 is MNHEY and CDR2 is SVGAGI. With 0 bases removed from V and 1 base from J, the gap between germline ends came to 15 bases. The CDR3 is 17 residues long.

The sample in question was PBMCs from the stem cell graft donor, obtained from the stem cell graft. V usage is TRBV6-5 and J usage is TRBJ1-2; D is ambiguous. The receptor was isolated from a human donor who donated a stem cell graft to a child with acute lymphoblastic leukemia. The CDR3 nucleotides read TGTGCCAGCAGTTACTCGGCCAGTCGCGGCATTAACTATGGCTACACCTTC. Translated: CASSYSASRGINYGYTF.